In its sample, the clone carrying this TCR beta chain was seen many times. Its antigen remains unidentified. The sample belongs to a study of identical twins. General study findings and limits: Those out-of-frame alpha sequences shared by twins showed an excess of low generation probability.

Germline trimming cut 6 bases from V and 2 bases from J; bases unmatched to any gene: 1. The germline CDR1 and CDR2 sequences are SNHLY and FYNNEI. CDR3 length equals 13 residues. TCRdb recomputed calls from the 5' RACE reads with MiXCR, one row per CDR3 protein. The profile covers some 320,000 distinct CDR3 sequences, with roughly an eighth appearing a single time and approximately 7.9% taken by the ten largest. These same data were also listed under a study on yellow fever vaccine responses in identical twins.

The receptor was derived from a woman aged 18-29 years in good health. The specimen was CD8+ T cells sorted from blood. The chain combines TRBV2 with TRBJ2-1; 7 bases match TRBD2. CDR3: CASRGGTYNEQFF. CDR3 nucleotides: TGTGCCAGCAGGGGAGGGACCTACAATGAGCAGTTCTTC.